The 8 T cell receptor beta chains presented below share a single source sample, sequenced in a study of early T cells in non-severe SARS-CoV-2 infection. One entry per CDR3 protein results from TCRdb running MiXCR on the 5' RACE reads. The sample shows about 39,000 distinct CDR3 sequences, under 4.5% of them seen only once. Sequenced input: whole blood. All receptors derive from an adult who was a healthcare worker with PCR-confirmed SARS-CoV-2 infection or an uninfected control (not recorded which).

The rearrangement joins TRBV11-2 to TRBJ2-3; 7 positions match TRBD2. CDR1 and CDR2 (germline): SGHAT, FQNNGV. The CDR3 is 13 residues long. V lost 5 bases and J lost 6; bases outside the gene matches: 5. The CDR3 region is CASSLREYDTQYF. In DNA, the CDR3 is TGTGCCAGCAGCCTGCGGGAGTATGATACGCAGTATTTT.

This clonotype appeared many times. J is TRBJ1-5 and V is TRBV7-8, with D tentatively TRBD1 (5 bases). V lost 5 bases to trimming and J lost 0 bases, with 17 bases between them. This CDR3 region has 17 residues. Looked up from germline, CDR1 is SGHVS and CDR2 is FQNEAQ. The CDR3, as DNA: TGTGCCAGCAGCCCGTATGGGGGAACCTATAGCAATCAGCCCCAGCATTTT. It translates to CASSPYGGTYSNQPQHF. Looking up the rest from reference TRBV7-8 and TRBJ1-5 gives the full variable domain: GAGVSQSPRYKVAKRGQDVALRCDPISGHVSLFWYQQALGQGPEFLTYFQNEAQLDKSGLPSDRFFAERPEGSVSTLKIQRTQQEDSAVYLCASSPYGGTYSNQPQHFGDGTRLSIL.

This clonotype was observed a handful of times. V gene TRBV5-4 combines with J gene TRBJ2-3; D unclear. Trimming stripped 4 bases from V and 6 bases from J, with 12 bases between. The germline gives CDR1 SGHNT, CDR2 YYREEE (reference sequence). The CDR3 covers 13 residues. The CDR3 reads CASSPPPADTQYF. As DNA, the CDR3 is TGTGCCAGCAGCCCCCCGCCCGCGGATACGCAGTATTTT.

This clonotype was counted many times. The rearrangement joins TRBV24-1 to TRBJ2-3; TRBD2 aligns across 7 bases. The CDR3 sequence is 16 residues long. Trimming cost V 3 bases and J 2 bases; bases outside gene matches: 7. CDR1 KGHDR and CDR2 SFDVKD come from the germline V gene. The CDR3 DNA reads TGTGCCACCAGTGATAGTCTAGCGGAGATCACAGATACGCAGTATTTT. This translates into CATSDSLAEITDTQYF.

This clonotype was picked up many times. The chain joins TRBV5-1 to TRBJ1-1; 8 bases map to TRBD1. The germline V gene has CDR1 SGHRS and CDR2 YFSETQ. V lost 3 bases to trimming and J lost 0 bases; unmatched junction nucleotides: 13. There are 18 residues in the CDR3. CDR3 residues: CASSSAPGTGGMNTEAFF. The CDR3 DNA reads as TGCGCCAGCAGCTCGGCCCCGGGAACAGGGGGGATGAACACTGAAGCTTTCTTT.

This clonotype was observed at least ten times. For the CDR3, the DNA is TGTGCCAGCAGCTCTACCGGGGCGGACATGAACACTGAAGCTTTCTTT. As protein: CASSSTGADMNTEAFF. The V call is TRBV7-9, the J call TRBJ1-1, with D tentatively TRBD1 (5 bases). The germline V gene has CDR1 SEHNR and CDR2 FQNEAQ (reference sequence). The CDR3 has 16 amino acids. The germline V and J ends were trimmed by 4 bases and 0 bases, with 15 bases remaining between them.

This clonotype was detected many times. This chain links TRBV29-1 with TRBJ2-7; a possible D gene is TRBD1 (5 bases). Between the trimmed V and J ends, which lost 1 base and 0 bases, there was a span of 7 bases. Germline assignment: CDR1 SQVTM and CDR2 ANQGSEA. The length of the CDR3 is 13 residues. The CDR3 here is CSVEAGISYEQYF. The CDR3 coding sequence is TGCAGCGTTGAAGCAGGGATCTCCTACGAGCAGTACTTC.

This clonotype has at least ten counts. The chain combines TRBV7-9 with TRBJ1-2, with 9 bases that match TRBD1. This CDR3 contains 15 residues. CDR1 and CDR2 (germline): SEHNR, FQNEAQ (reference sequence). The V segment lost 4 bases and the J segment 2 bases; nucleotides outside the gene matches: 5. The CDR3 protein is CASSSPQGANYGYTF. CDR3 coding DNA: TGTGCCAGCAGCTCACCACAGGGGGCCAACTATGGCTACACCTTC.